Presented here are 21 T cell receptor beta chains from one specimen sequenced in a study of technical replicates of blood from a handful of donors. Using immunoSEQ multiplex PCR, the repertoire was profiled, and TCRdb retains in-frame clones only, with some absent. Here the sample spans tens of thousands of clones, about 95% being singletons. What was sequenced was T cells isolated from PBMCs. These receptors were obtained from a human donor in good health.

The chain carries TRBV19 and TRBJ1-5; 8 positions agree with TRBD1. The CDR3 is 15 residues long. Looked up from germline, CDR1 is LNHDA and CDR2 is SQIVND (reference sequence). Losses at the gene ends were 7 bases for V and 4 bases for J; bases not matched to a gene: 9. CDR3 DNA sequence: TGTGCCAGTATCGGAACGGGACAGGCTAATCAGCCCCAGCATTTT. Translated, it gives CASIGTGQANQPQHF.

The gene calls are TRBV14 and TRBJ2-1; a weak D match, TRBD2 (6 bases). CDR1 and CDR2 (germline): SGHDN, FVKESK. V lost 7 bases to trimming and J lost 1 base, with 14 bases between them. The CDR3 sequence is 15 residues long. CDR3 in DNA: TGTGCCAGCAATTGGAGGGACGGTTCCTACAATGAGCAGTTCTTC. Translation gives CASNWRDGSYNEQFF.

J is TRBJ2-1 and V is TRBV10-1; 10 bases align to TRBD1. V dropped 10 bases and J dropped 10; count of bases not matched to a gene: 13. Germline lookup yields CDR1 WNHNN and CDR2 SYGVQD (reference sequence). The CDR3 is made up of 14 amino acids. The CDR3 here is CATIPGQGTGEQFF. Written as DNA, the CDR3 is TGCGCCACCATCCCGGGACAGGGGACCGGGGAGCAGTTCTTC.

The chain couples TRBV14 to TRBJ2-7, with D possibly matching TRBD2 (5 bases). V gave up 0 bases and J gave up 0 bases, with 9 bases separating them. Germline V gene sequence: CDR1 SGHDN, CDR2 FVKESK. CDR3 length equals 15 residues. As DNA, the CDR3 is TGTGCCAGCAGCCAAGAGCCCGGGAACTCCTACGAGCAGTACTTC. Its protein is CASSQEPGNSYEQYF.

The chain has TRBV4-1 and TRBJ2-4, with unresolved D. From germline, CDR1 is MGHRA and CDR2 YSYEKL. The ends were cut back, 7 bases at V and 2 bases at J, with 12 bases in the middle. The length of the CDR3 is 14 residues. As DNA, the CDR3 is TGCGCCAGCACCCCAGGTGGGTCCAAAAACATTCAGTACTTC. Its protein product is CASTPGGSKNIQYF.

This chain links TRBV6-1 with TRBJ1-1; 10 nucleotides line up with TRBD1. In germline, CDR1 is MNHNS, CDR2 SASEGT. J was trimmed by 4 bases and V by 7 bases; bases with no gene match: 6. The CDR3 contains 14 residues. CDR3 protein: CASTLDRGTTEAFF. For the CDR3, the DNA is TGTGCCAGCACCCTGGACAGGGGGACCACTGAAGCTTTCTTT.

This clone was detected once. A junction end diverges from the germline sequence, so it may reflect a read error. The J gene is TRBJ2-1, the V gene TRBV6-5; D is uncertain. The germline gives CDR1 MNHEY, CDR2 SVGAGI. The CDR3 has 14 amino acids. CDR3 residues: CASSPELGYNERFF. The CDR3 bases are TGTGCCAGCAGTCCTGAGCTAGGCTACAATGAGCGGTTCTTC.

The chain's CDR3 is CASSERTGFMTQYF. DNA of the CDR3: TGTGCCAGCAGTGAAAGGACAGGGTTTATGACCCAGTACTTC. The chain uses TRBV6-1 and TRBJ2-5; 8 nucleotides align to TRBD1. Trimming removed 2 bases from V and 7 bases from J; junction bases left unmatched: 6. The CDR3 is 14 residues long. Per germline, CDR1 MNHNS and CDR2 SASEGT.

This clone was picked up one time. DNA for the CDR3: TGCGCCAGCAGCTTGGGCAGATTGAACACTGAAGCTTTCTTT. Protein sequence: CASSLGRLNTEAFF. This chain connects TRBV5-1 to TRBJ1-1; no firm D call. This CDR3 is 14 amino acids long. The V end was cut by 0 bases, the J end by 0 bases, with 6 bases between. Germline V gene data show CDR1 as SGHRS and CDR2 as YFSETQ.

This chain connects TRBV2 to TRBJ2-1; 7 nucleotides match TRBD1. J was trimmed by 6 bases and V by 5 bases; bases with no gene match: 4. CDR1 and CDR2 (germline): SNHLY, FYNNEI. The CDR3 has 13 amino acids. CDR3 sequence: CASSLTGSNEQFF. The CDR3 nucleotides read TGTGCCAGCAGTTTGACAGGGAGCAATGAGCAGTTCTTC.

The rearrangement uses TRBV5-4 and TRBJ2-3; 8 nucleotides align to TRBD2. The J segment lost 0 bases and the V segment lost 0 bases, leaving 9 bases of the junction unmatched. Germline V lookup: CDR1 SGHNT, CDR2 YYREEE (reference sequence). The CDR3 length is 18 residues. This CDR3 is CASSLDPRLAPSTDTQYF. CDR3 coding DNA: TGTGCCAGCAGCTTGGATCCAAGACTAGCGCCCAGCACAGATACGCAGTATTTT. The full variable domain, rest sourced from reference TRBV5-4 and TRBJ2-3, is ETGVTQSPTHLIKTRGQQVTLRCSSQSGHNTVSWYQQALGQGPQFIFQYYREEENGRGNFPPRFSGLQFPNYSSELNVNALELDDSALYLCASSLDPRLAPSTDTQYFGPGTRLTVL.

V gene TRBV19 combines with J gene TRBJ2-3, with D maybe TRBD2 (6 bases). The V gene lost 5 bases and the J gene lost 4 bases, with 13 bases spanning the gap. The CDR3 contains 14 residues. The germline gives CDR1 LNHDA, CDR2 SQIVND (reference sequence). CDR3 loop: CASSSAGWADTQYF. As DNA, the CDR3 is TGTGCCAGTAGTTCGGCGGGATGGGCAGATACGCAGTATTTT. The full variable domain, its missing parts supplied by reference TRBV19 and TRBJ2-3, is DGGITQSPKYLFRKEGQNVTLSCEQNLNHDAMYWYRQDPGQGLRLIYYSQIVNDFQKGDIAEGYSVSREKKESFPLTVTSAQKNPTAFYLCASSSAGWADTQYFGPGTRLTVL.

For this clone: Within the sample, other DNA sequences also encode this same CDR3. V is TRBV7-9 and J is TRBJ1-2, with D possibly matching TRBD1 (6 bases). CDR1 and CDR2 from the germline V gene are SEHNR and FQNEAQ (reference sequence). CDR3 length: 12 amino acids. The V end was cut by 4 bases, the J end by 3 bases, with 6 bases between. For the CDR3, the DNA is TGTGCCAGCAGCTCAGGGGACTATGGCTACACCTTC. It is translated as CASSSGDYGYTF.

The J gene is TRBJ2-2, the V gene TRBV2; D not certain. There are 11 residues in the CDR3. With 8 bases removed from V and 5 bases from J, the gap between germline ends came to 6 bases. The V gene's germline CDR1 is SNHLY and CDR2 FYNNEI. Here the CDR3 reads CASRRTGELFF. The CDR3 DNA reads TGTGCCAGCCGGAGAACCGGGGAGCTGTTTTTT.

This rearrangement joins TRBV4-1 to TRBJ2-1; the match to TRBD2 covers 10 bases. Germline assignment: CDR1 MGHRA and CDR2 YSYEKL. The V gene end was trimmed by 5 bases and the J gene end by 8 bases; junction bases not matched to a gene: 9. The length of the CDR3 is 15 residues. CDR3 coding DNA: TGCGCCAGCAGCGATCCTAGCGGGGGACCGGATGAGCAGTTCTTC. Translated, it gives CASSDPSGGPDEQFF.

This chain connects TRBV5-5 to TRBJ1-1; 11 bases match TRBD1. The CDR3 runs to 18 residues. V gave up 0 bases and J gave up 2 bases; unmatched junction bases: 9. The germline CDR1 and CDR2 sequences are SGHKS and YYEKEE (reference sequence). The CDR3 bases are TGTGCCAGCAGCTTGGCAAGGACAGGGGGCGCAGGAAACACTGAAGCTTTCTTT. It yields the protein CASSLARTGGAGNTEAFF.

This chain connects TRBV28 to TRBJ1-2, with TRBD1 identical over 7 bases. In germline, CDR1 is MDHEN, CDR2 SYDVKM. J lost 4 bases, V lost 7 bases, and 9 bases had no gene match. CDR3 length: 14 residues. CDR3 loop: CASTFRGTAYGYTF. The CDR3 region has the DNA TGTGCCAGCACCTTCAGGGGGACAGCCTATGGCTACACCTTC.

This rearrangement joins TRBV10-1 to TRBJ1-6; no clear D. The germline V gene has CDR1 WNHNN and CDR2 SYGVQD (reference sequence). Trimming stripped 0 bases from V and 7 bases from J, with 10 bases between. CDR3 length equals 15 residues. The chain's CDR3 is CASSESRAGNSPLHF. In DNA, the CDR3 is TGCGCCAGCAGTGAGTCGAGGGCCGGCAATTCACCCCTCCACTTT.

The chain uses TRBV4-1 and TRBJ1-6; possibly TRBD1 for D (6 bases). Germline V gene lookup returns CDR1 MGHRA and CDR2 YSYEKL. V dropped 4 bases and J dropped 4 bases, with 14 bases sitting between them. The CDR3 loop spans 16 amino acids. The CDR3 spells CASSLQGGAYNSPLHF. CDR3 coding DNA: TGCGCCAGCAGCCTACAAGGGGGGGCGTATAATTCACCCCTCCACTTT.

The CDR3 reads CASSQAEGGGFEAFF. The CDR3, as DNA: TGCGCCAGCAGCCAAGCGGAAGGGGGAGGGTTTGAAGCTTTCTTT. The V and J genes are TRBV4-1 and TRBJ1-1, with D perhaps TRBD1 (6 bases). The CDR3 runs 15 residues. The germline V gene encodes CDR1 MGHRA and CDR2 YSYEKL. The germline V and J ends were trimmed by 1 base and 7 bases, with 16 bases remaining between them.

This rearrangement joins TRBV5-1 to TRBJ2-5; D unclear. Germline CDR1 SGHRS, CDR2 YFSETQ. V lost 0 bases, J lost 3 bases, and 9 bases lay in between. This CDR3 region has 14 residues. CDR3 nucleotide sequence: TGCGCCAGCAGCTTGGGTTCGCAGAAAGAGACCCAGTACTTC. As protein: CASSLGSQKETQYF.